This T cell receptor beta chain was obtained from a study of CD8+CD57+ T cells in acquired aplastic anemia. Template material for TCR beta VDJ and CDR3 profiling consisted of genomic DNA. TCRdb used MiXCR to reprocess the reads, holding one entry per CDR3 protein. Of under 200,000 distinct CDR3 sequences in the sample, about 45% are singletons; the top ten hold about 2.8%. Individuals selected for sequencing had exhibited CD8+CD57+ cell expansion on flow cytometry. Germline values: CDR1 SEHNR, CDR2 FQNEAQ (reference sequence). The V and J ends lost 3 bases and 3 bases respectively, with 12 bases between them. The CDR3 consists of 14 residues.

The sample taken for sequencing was sorted CD4+, CD8+, or CD8+CD57+ T cells (not recorded which) from PBMCs. The V gene is TRBV7-9, the J gene TRBJ2-7, with D possibly being TRBD2 (6 bases). This receptor was obtained from a human donor with aplastic anemia. The CDR3 region is CASSLTGVDYEQYF. The CDR3 DNA sequence: TGTGCCAGCAGCTTGACGGGAGTGGACTACGAGCAGTACTTC.